This TCR beta chain is drawn from a study of T cells in Graves' hyperthyroidism and ophthalmopathy. There are many counts of this clonotype. Amplification of TCR beta CDR3 regions was performed using RNA transcripts as template. Researchers ran a first-round RT-PCR on the TCR CDR3 using the HTBI primer set. TCRdb called the multiplex PCR reads again in MiXCR, with one record for every CDR3 protein. This sample has 300,000 to 450,000 distinct CDR3 sequences, with approximately 18% found just once. Germline CDR1 MDHEN, CDR2 SYDVKM. There are 16 residues in the CDR3. The V end lost 6 bases, the J end lost 1 base, and 15 bases lay between the germline ends.

This chain uses TRBV28 with TRBJ2-2; D may be TRBD1 (6 bases). This clonotype was sampled from a woman aged 40 to 49 with Graves' ophthalmopathy. The sequenced sample was blood. CDR3 sequence: CASSRGYLKNTGELFF. The CDR3 region has the DNA TGTGCCAGCAGCAGGGGATACCTGAAGAACACCGGGGAGCTGTTTTTT.